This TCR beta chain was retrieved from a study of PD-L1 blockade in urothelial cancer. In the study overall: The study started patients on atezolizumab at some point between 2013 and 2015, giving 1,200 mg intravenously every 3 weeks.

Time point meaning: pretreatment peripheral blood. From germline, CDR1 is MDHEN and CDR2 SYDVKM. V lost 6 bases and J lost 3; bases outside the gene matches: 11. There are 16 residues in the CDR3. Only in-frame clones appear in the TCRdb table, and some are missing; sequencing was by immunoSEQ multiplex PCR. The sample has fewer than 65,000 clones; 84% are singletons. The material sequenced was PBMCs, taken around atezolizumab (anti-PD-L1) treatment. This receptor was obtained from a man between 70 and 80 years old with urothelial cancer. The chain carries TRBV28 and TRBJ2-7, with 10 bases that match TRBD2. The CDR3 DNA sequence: TGTGCCAGCAGCTTGGGCTCTACTAGCGGGGTCTACGAGCAGTACTTC. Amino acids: CASSLGSTSGVYEQYF. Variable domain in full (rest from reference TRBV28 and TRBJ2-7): DVKVTQSSRYLVKRTGEKVFLECVQDMDHENMFWYRQDPGLGLRLIYFSYDVKMKEKGDIPEGYSVSREKKERFSLILESASTNQTSMYLCASSLGSTSGVYEQYFGPGTRLTVT.